The 10 T cell receptor beta chains presented below share a single source sample, sequenced in a study of T cells after yellow fever vaccination. In TCRdb, the 5' RACE reads were re-called with MiXCR into one record per CDR3 protein. Found here are a few hundred thousand distinct CDR3 sequences, 8.5% to 9% of them singletons; the top ten hold about a sixth. The sequences come from PBMCs, collected on the day of the first yellow fever vaccination. These TCRs come from a man aged 18 to 30 who received the YFV17D yellow fever vaccine.

This clonotype has ten or more counts. J is TRBJ2-1 and V is TRBV7-3; D unresolved. The ends were cut back, 5 bases at V and 8 bases at J, with 13 bases in the middle. The CDR3 length is 13 residues. Germline-derived CDR1 and CDR2 are SGHTA and FQGTGA. The CDR3 region has the DNA TGTGCCAGCAGCGCTCGTGGCCGCGATGAGCAGTTCTTC. It translates to CASSARGRDEQFF.

This clonotype was seen many times. This sequence joins TRBV24-1 and TRBJ2-5, with 9 bases that match TRBD1. Germline assignment: CDR1 KGHDR and CDR2 SFDVKD. The CDR3 extends over 13 amino acids. V shed 6 bases and J 10 bases; nucleotides not matched to a gene: 8. This CDR3 is CATSKGQGGIQYF. The DNA of the CDR3 is TGTGCCACCAGTAAGGGACAGGGAGGGATCCAGTACTTC.

The J gene is TRBJ1-6, the V gene TRBV4-3, with D perhaps TRBD1 (5 bases). This CDR3 has 17 residues. The germline CDR1 and CDR2 sequences are LGHNA and YSLEER. V shed 1 base and J shed 4 bases, with 14 bases lying between them. The CDR3 loop reads CASSQARLTAYNSPLHF. CDR3 sequence (DNA): TGCGCCAGCAGCCAAGCTCGTCTGACAGCTTATAATTCACCCCTCCACTTT.

This clonotype occurred once. The genes are TRBV6-6 and TRBJ2-3; the D gene is possibly TRBD2 (6 bases). V was pared by 11 bases and J by 2 bases, with 14 bases between. This CDR3 spans 13 amino acids. Germline CDR1 reads MNHNY; CDR2 reads SVGAGI (reference sequence). The CDR3 is CAVTSPFTDTQYF. For the CDR3, the DNA is TGTGCCGTAACTAGCCCTTTCACAGATACGCAGTATTTT.

The chain is built from TRBV21-1 and TRBJ2-4; TRBD1, the table's D call, lacks a check against the DNA. TRBV21-1 represents a pseudogene. The CDR3 length is 20 residues. The CDR3 DNA is TGTGCCAGCAGCAAAGGGACAGGGGGCGAGAAGCGGAAAGCCAAAAACATTCAGTACTTC. It is translated as CASSKGTGGEKRKAKNIQYF.

This clonotype turned up a few times. The chain joins TRBV20-1 to TRBJ2-4; 7 positions agree with TRBD2. The germline gives CDR1 DFQATT, CDR2 SNEGSKA (reference sequence). This CDR3 has 16 residues. V lost 3 bases and J lost 0; bases outside the gene matches: 8. The CDR3 protein is CSARASGEIAKNIQYF. As DNA, the CDR3 is TGCAGTGCTAGGGCTAGCGGTGAGATAGCCAAAAACATTCAGTACTTC.

This chain links TRBV7-2 with TRBJ1-3, with 7 bases lining up with TRBD1. Germline V gives CDR1 SGHTA, CDR2 FQGNSA. J lost 3 bases, V lost 6 bases, and 5 bases had no gene match. The CDR3 has 14 residues. The CDR3 DNA follows: TGTGCCAGCAGTAACAGGGGTGGTGGAAACACCATATATTTT. Protein sequence: CASSNRGGGNTIYF.

The chain uses TRBV6-1 and TRBJ2-7, with D possibly matching TRBD2 (5 bases). V lost 1 base and J lost 0, with 13 bases in between. Germline V gene lookup returns CDR1 MNHNS and CDR2 SASEGT. The CDR3 runs 16 residues. CDR3: CASSEVGADASYEQYF. CDR3 DNA sequence: TGTGCCAGCAGTGAAGTAGGAGCGGACGCCTCCTACGAGCAGTACTTC.

This chain connects TRBV18 to TRBJ1-3; perhaps TRBD1 as D (6 bases). V lost 2 bases to trimming and J lost 1 base, with 12 bases between them. The CDR3 is 16 amino acids. The germline V gene has CDR1 KGHSH and CDR2 LQKENI. CDR3 residues: CASSPSRGASGNTIYF. For the CDR3, the DNA is TGTGCCAGCTCACCATCTCGGGGGGCATCTGGAAACACCATATATTTT.

This clonotype came up a few times. V and J are TRBV7-9 and TRBJ1-1; D is perhaps TRBD1 (6 bases). The CDR3 has 15 residues. V gave up 0 bases and J gave up 3 bases, with 11 bases separating them. Germline loops: CDR1 SEHNR, CDR2 FQNEAQ (reference sequence). CDR3 sequence reads: CASSLAGAGDTEAFF. The CDR3 DNA sequence: TGTGCCAGCAGCTTAGCGGGGGCGGGGGACACTGAAGCTTTCTTT.